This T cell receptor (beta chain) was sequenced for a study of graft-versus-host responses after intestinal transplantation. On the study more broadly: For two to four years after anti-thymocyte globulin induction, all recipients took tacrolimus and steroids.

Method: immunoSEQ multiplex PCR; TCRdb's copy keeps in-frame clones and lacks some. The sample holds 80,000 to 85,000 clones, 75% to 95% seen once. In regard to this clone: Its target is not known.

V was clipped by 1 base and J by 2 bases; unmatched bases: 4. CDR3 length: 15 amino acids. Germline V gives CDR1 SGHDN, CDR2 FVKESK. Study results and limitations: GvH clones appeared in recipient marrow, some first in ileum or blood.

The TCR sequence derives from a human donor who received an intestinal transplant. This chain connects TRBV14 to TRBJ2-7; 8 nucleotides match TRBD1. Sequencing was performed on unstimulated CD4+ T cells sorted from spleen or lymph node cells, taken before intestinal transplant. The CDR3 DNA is TGTGCCAGCAGCCAAGCGACAGGGGAACCCTACGAGCAGTACTTC. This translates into CASSQATGEPYEQYF.